This T cell receptor beta chain was profiled in a study of cytomegalovirus exposure and HLA in healthy donors. Only in-frame clones appear in the TCRdb table, and some are missing; sequencing was by immunoSEQ multiplex PCR. The table has 200,000 to 250,000 clones, approximately 87% seen once. As concerns this clone: Its antigen remains unidentified.

Trimming removed 4 bases from V and 0 bases from J; junction bases left unmatched: 10. Germline V gives CDR1 SGDLS, CDR2 YYNGEE. CDR3 size: 18 residues. The approximately 120-subject validation cohort, separate from the roughly 670-subject first cohort, included the donors. Regarding the study as a whole: TCR beta chains numbering under 200 were designated cytomegalovirus-associated. Cytomegalovirus status, reportedly, was diagnosed with high specificity and sensitivity by the classifier. It was found in a later analysis that first-cohort TCR clusters tended to co-occur in the 100 to 150 validation repertoires.

This chain connects TRBV9 to TRBJ2-3; the match to TRBD2 covers 11 bases. Sequencing was done on a sample of PBMCs. This sequence originates from a woman younger than 30 in good health and CMV-seronegative. CDR3 amino acids: CASSLRGSSGRSTDTQYF. The CDR3 DNA reads as TGTGCCAGCAGCCTACGAGGGTCTAGCGGGAGGAGCACAGATACGCAGTATTTT. Variable domain in full (rest from reference TRBV9 and TRBJ2-3): DSGVTQTPKHLITATGQRVTLRCSPRSGDLSVYWYQQSLDQGLQFLIQYYNGEERAKGNILERFSAQQFPDLHSELNLSSLELGDSALYFCASSLRGSSGRSTDTQYFGPGTRLTVL.